This TCR beta chain was identified in a study of breast tumors, draining lymph nodes, adjacent tissues. This clonotype occurred many times. TCRdb processed the multiplex PCR reads anew with MiXCR; each CDR3 protein has one entry. This sample has some 25,000 distinct CDR3 sequences; approximately 23% occur once, and the top ten carry about 14%. J gave up 4 bases and V 1 base, and 6 bases lay outside the gene matches. Germline V gene sequence: CDR1 LNHNV, CDR2 YYDKDF (reference sequence). CDR3 length equals 16 residues. The chain is built from TRBV15 and TRBJ2-3; 9 bases line up with TRBD2. Sequencing was done on a sample of breast tumor tissue. The receptor was derived from a female donor with breast cancer. Some clones in this sample may be carry-over from other donors' samples. The CDR3 coding sequence is TGTGCCACCAGCAGAGCGGCGGGAGGGCCCCCAGATACGCAGTATTTT. Translated, it gives CATSRAAGGPPDTQYF.